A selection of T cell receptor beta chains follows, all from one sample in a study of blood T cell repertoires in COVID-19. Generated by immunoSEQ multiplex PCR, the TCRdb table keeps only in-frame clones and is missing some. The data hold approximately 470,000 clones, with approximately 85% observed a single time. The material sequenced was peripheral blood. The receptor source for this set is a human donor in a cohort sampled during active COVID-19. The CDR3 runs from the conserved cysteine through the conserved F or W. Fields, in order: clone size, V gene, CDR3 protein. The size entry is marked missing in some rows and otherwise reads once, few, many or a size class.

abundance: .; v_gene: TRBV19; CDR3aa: CASSFTGQGAGNTIYF
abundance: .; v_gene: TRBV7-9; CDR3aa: CAIENGQGISEAFF
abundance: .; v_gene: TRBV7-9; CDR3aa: CASSLIPGNGYTF
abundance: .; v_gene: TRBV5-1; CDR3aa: CASSLDIAGGLVYEQYF
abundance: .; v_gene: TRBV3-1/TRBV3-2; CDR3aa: CASSPDLTGVYTF
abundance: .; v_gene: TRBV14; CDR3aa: CASSRPGTGVRNEQFF
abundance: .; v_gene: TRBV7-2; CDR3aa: CASSLRDRGRYGYTF
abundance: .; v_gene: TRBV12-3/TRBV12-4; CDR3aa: CASSRGLENIQYF
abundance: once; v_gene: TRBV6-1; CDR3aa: CASSEALDTLSGANVLTF
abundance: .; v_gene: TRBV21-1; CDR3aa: CASTQHYLQETQYF
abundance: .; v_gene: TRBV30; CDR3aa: CAWAGVAGVTDTQYF
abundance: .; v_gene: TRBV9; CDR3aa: CASTPQGLPTSGGNAQFF
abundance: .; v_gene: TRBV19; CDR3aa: CATSLRGREQFF
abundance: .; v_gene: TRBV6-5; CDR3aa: CASSSAGTYEQYF
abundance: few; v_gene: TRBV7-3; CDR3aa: CASSLSRTSGSNEQFF
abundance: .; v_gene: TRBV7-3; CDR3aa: CASSLIREETQYF